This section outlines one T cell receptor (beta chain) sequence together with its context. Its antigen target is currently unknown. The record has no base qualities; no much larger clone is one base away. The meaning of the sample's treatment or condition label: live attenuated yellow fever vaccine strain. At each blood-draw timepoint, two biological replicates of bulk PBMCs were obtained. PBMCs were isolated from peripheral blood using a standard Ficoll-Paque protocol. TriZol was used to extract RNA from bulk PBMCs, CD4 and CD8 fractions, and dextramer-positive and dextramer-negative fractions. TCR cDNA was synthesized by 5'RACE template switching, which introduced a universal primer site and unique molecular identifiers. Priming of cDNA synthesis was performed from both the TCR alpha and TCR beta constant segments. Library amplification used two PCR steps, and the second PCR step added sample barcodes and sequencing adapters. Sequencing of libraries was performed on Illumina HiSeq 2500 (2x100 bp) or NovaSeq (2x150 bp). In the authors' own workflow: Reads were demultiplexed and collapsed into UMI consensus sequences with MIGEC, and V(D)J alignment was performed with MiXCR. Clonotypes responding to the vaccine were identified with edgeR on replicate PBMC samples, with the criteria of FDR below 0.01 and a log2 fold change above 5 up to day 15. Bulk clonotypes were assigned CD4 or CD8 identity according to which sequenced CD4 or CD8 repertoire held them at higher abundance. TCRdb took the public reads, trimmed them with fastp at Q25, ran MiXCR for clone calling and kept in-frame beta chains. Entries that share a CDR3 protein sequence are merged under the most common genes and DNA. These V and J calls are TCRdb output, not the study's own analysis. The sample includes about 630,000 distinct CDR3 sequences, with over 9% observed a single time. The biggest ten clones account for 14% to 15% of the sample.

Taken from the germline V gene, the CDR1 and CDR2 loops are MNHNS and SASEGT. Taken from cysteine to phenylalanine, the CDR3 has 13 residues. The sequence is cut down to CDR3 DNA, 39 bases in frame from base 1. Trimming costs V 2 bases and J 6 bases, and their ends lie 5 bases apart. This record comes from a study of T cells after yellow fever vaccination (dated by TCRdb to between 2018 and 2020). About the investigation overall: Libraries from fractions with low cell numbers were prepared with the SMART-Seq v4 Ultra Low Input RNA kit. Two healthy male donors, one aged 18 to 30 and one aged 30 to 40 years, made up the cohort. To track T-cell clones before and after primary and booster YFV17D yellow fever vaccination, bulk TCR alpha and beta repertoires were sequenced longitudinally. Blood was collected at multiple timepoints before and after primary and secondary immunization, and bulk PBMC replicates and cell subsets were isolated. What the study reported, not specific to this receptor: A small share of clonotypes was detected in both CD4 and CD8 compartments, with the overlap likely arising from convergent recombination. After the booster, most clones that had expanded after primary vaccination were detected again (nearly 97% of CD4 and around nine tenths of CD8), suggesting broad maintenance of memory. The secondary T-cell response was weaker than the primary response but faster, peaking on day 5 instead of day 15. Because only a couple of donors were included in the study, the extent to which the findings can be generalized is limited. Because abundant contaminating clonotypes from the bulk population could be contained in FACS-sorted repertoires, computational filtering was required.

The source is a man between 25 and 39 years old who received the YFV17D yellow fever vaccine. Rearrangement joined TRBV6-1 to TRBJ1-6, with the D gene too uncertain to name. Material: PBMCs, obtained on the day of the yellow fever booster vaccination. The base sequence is TGTGCCAGCAGTGAACAGTTTAATTCACCCCTCCACTTT. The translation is CASSEQFNSPLHF.